Described below is a single T cell receptor (beta chain) sequence and its context. The entry originates in a study of T cell changes during pregnancy in multiple sclerosis. Using immunoSEQ multiplex PCR, the repertoire was profiled, and TCRdb retains in-frame clones only, with some absent. There are 25,000 to 40,000 clones in the sample; nearly 90% occur only once, and 11% lies in the top ten. The CDR3 is 13 amino acids. Germline V gene lookup returns CDR1 SGHVS and CDR2 FQNEAQ. Between the trimmed V and J ends, which lost 6 bases and 5 bases, there was a span of 13 bases. Specimen: CD8+ T cells from peripheral blood mononuclear cells, collected in the third trimester of pregnancy. The V and J genes are TRBV7-8 and TRBJ1-1; D gene uncertain. This receptor was obtained from a female donor with multiple sclerosis, enrolled in a pregnancy study. The CDR3 loop is CASRLSGVTEAFF. The CDR3 nucleotides read TGTGCCAGCAGACTATCCGGGGTGACTGAAGCTTTCTTT.